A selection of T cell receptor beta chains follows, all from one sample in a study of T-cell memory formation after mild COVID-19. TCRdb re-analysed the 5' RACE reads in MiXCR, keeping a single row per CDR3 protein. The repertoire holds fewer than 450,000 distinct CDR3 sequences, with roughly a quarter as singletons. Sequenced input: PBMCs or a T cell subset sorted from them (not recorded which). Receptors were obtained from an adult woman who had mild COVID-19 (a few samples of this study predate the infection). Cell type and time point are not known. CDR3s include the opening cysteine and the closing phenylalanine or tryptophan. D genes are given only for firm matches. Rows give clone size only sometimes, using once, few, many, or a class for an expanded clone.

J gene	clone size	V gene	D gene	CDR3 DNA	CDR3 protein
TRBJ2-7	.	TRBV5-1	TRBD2	TGCGCCAGCATCGGGACGACACCCGGTAGCGGGGGATACGAGCAGTACTTC	CASIGTTPGSGGYEQYF
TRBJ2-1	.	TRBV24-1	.	TGTGCCACTACGGAGGGGGCGCTGAACAATGAGCAGTTCTTC	CATTEGALNNEQFF
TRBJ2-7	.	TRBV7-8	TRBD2	TGTGCCAGCAGCTTTGCGGGAGCGGGGTACGAGCAGTACTTC	CASSFAGAGYEQYF
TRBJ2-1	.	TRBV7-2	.	TGTGCCAGCAGCTTAGGGGCGGGAATGTACAATGAGCAGTTCTTC	CASSLGAGMYNEQFF
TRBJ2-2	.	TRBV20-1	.	TGCAGTGCTAGTGGTGGGCCCCCGGGCACCGGGGAGCTGTTTTTT	CSASGGPPGTGELFF
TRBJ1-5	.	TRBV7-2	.	TGTGCCAGCAGCTTTCAGGGTACCTATAGCAATCAGCCCCAGCATTTT	CASSFQGTYSNQPQHF
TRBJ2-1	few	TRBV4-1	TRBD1	TGCGCCAGCAGCCCCTCAGAGGGGGCCTTAGGGGAGCAGTTCTTC	CASSPSEGALGEQFF
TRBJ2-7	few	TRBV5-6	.	TGTGCCAGCAGCCTCACAGTATTAAGCCCCTACGAGCAGTACTTC	CASSLTVLSPYEQYF
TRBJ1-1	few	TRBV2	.	TGTGCCAGCAGTGGAGCGCAGGCCGTCATTAAAGCTTTCTTT	CASSGAQAVIKAFF
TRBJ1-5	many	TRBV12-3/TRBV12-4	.	TGTGCCAGCAGTTTCGGAGGCAATCAGCCCCAGCATTTT	CASSFGGNQPQHF
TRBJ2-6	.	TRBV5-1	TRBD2	TGCGCCAGCAGCTTACGGATGGATAGGGTCACGGCGGGAGGCTCTGGGGCCAACTTCCTGACTTTC	CASSLRMDRVTAGGSGANFLTF
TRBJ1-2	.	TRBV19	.	TGTGCCAGTAGTATCATCGGCTATGGCTACACCTTC	CASSIIGYGYTF
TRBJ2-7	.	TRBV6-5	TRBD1	TGTGCCAGCAGTTACTCCGGGACAGGGGGCTACGAGCAGTACTTC	CASSYSGTGGYEQYF
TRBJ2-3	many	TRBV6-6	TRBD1	TGTGCCAGCAGTTGGGGACAGAGCACAGATACGCAGTATTTT	CASSWGQSTDTQYF
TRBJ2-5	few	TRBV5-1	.	TGCGCCAGCAGCGTACCTTTCCAACAAGAGACCCAGTACTTC	CASSVPFQQETQYF
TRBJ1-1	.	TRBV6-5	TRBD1	TGTGCCAGCAGCCGGCAGGGGGGCGATGAAGCTTTCTTT	CASSRQGGDEAFF
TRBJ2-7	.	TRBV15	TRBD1	TGTGCCACGAGGGACAGCTACGAGCAGTACTTC	CATRDSYEQYF
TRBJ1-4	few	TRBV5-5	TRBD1	TGTGCCAGCAGCTTGGATGCAGGGGGCGAGCAAGAAAAACTGTTTTTT	CASSLDAGGEQEKLFF
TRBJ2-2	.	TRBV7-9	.	TGTGCCAGCAGCTCACGGGCCCCCCTGGGCCAAACCGGGGAGCTGTTTTTT	CASSSRAPLGQTGELFF
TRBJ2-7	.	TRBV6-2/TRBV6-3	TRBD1	TGTGCCAGCACCGTTACGACAGGGCTCGAGCAGTACTTC	CASTVTTGLEQYF
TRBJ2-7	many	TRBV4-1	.	TGCGCCAGCAGCCCCGGCCAGGTTTCCTACGAGCAGTACTTC	CASSPGQVSYEQYF
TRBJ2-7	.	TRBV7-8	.	TGTGCCAGCAGCTCCCGAGAAGGGCCCTACGAGCAGTACTTC	CASSSREGPYEQYF
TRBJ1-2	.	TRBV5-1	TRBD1	TGCGCCAGCAGCTTGGATGGACAGGGCTATGGCTACACCTTC	CASSLDGQGYGYTF
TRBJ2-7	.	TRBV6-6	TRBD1	TGTGCCAGCGGCCCAGGGGGCTACGAGCAGTACTTC	CASGPGGYEQYF
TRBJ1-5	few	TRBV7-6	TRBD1	TGTGCCAGCAGCTTAGGTGACAGGGCTCAGCCCCAGCATTTT	CASSLGDRAQPQHF
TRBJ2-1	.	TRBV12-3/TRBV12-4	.	TGTGCCAGCAGTTTAGCAGCAGGGAACAATGAGCAGTTCTTC	CASSLAAGNNEQFF
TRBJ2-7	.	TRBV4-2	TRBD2	TGTGCCAGCAGCCAAGACCCTAGCGGGGTTCCCTACGAGCAGTACTTC	CASSQDPSGVPYEQYF
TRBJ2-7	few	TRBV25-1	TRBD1	TGTGCCAGCAGTGGAGCCGGGACAGGGGCGGGGGAGCAGTACTTC	CASSGAGTGAGEQYF
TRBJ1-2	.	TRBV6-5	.	TGTGCCAGCAGTTACTCGGGGGGCCGAGGCTACACCTTC	CASSYSGGRGYTF
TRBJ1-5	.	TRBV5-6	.	TGTGCCAGCACGGAGGGCAATCAGCCCCAGCATTTT	CASTEGNQPQHF
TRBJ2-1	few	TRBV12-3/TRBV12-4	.	TGTGCCAGCAATCTGGGCAATGAGCAGTTCTTC	CASNLGNEQFF
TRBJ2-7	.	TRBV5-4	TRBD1	TGTGCCAGCAGCCTCACCGGGACAGGGGTATTGTACGAGCAGTACTTC	CASSLTGTGVLYEQYF
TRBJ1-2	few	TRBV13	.	TGTGCCAGCAGCACCGGCGGTAACCGGTACTATGGCTACACCTTC	CASSTGGNRYYGYTF
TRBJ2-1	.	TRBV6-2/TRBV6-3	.	TGTGCCAGCAGTTGGCAGGCGAAGGATGAGCAGTTCTTC	CASSWQAKDEQFF
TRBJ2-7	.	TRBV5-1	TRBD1	TGCGCCAGCAGCTTGGAAGAAGGGGACAGGGGAAGCCACGAGCAGTACTTC	CASSLEEGDRGSHEQYF
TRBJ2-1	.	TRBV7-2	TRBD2	TGTGCCAGCAGCTTAGGCGGGAGGGCCAAGGTTGAGCAGTTCTTC	CASSLGGRAKVEQFF
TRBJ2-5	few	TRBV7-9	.	TGTGCCAGCAGCTCCCGGGGGACTCGGGAGACCCAGTACTTC	CASSSRGTRETQYF
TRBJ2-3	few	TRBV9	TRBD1	TGTGCCAGCAGCGCACGGACAGGGGACGCAGATACGCAGTATTTT	CASSARTGDADTQYF
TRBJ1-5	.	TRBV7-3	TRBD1	TGTGCCTTTGGACAGGGGGGCCATGGCAATCAGCCCCAGCATTTT	CAFGQGGHGNQPQHF
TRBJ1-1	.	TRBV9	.	TGTGCCAGCAGCGTAGCTTCAAATCGGGTTAACACTGAAGCTTTCTTT	CASSVASNRVNTEAFF
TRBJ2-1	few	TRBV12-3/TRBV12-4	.	TGTGCCAGCTCCCTGGGGTTAAGCGGACCCAACAATGAGCAGTTCTTC	CASSLGLSGPNNEQFF
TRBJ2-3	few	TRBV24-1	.	TGTGCCACCAGTGCGTATGGAGATACGCAGTATTTT	CATSAYGDTQYF